This T cell receptor beta chain was profiled in a study of OX40 agonist ivuxolimab in advanced cancers. This CDR3 comprises 16 residues. Trimming pared 1 base from V and 5 bases from J, leaving 20 bases between. In germline, CDR1 is SQVTM, CDR2 ANQGSEA. Measured with immunoSEQ multiplex PCR; TCRdb has only the in-frame clones, and not every one. The data contain over 60,000 clones, 70% to 90% of them singletons. The clonotype comes from an adult with an advanced solid tumor such as melanoma, head and neck, liver or kidney cancer. The sequencing here drew on CD4+ or CD8+ T cells sorted from blood, taken in a trial of the OX40 agonist ivuxolimab. The genes are TRBV29-1 and TRBJ1-2; no clear D gene. The CDR3 here is CSVEVARTQTFYGYTF. DNA of the CDR3: TGCAGCGTTGAAGTAGCCCGGACGCAGACCTTTTATGGCTACACCTTC.